The 21 T cell receptor beta chains below come from one sample, sequenced in a study of blood T cell repertoires in COVID-19. Clones were read by immunoSEQ multiplex PCR, and TCRdb kept only the in-frame ones, dropping some. The sample contains about 140,000 clones, more than 70% of which appear only once. Material for sequencing was peripheral blood. The receptors here all came from a man over 45 with active or convalescent COVID-19.

This sequence joins TRBV7-9 and TRBJ1-3; 8 positions agree with TRBD1. Trimming removed 5 bases from V and 0 bases from J; junction bases left unmatched: 6. This CDR3 is 16 amino acids long. Germline V CDR1 and CDR2: SEHNR, FQNEAQ (reference sequence). The CDR3 nucleotides read TGTGCCAGCAGCCAAAGGACAGGGAGCTCTGGAAACACCATATATTTT. Its translation: CASSQRTGSSGNTIYF.

V usage is TRBV7-9 and J usage is TRBJ2-7; 8 bases are a match to TRBD2. Germline loops: CDR1 SEHNR, CDR2 FQNEAQ (reference sequence). V gave up 6 bases and J gave up 2 bases; unmatched junction bases: 3. The CDR3 runs to 13 residues. CDR3 amino acids: CASRVAGTYEQYF. In DNA, the CDR3 is TGTGCCAGCAGGGTAGCGGGGACCTACGAGCAGTACTTC.

The CDR3 sequence is CSVGRGTGAGNTIYF. CDR3 DNA sequence: TGCAGCGTTGGCAGGGGGACAGGGGCAGGAAACACCATATATTTT. This chain joins TRBV29-1 and TRBJ1-3, with TRBD1 matching 10 bases. Germline lookup yields CDR1 SQVTM and CDR2 ANQGSEA. V trimming: 4 bases; J trimming: 4 bases; junction bases outside the gene matches: 7. There are 15 residues in the CDR3.

V is TRBV11-2 and J is TRBJ1-5; D perhaps matches TRBD1 (5 bases). Germline-derived CDR1 and CDR2 are SGHAT and FQNNGV. This CDR3 comprises 15 residues. Between the trimmed V and J ends, which lost 0 bases and 2 bases, there was a span of 8 bases. The CDR3 loop is CASSLEGARNQPQHF. In DNA form, the CDR3 reads TGTGCCAGCAGCTTAGAAGGGGCCCGCAATCAGCCCCAGCATTTT.

This chain connects TRBV7-9 to TRBJ1-5, with 9 bases identical to TRBD1. From germline, CDR1 is SEHNR and CDR2 FQNEAQ (reference sequence). Trimming removed 5 bases from V and 9 bases from J; junction bases left unmatched: 8. The CDR3 loop spans 14 amino acids. CDR3 DNA: TGTGCCAGCAGCGACGGGACAGGGCGTTCGCCCCAGCATTTT. It specifies CASSDGTGRSPQHF.

This rearrangement joins TRBV6-2 or TRBV6-3 to TRBJ2-7, with TRBD2 identical over 8 bases. V trimming: 2 bases; J trimming: 2 bases; junction bases outside the gene matches: 8. The CDR3 runs 16 residues. Germline V CDR1 and CDR2: MNHEY, SVGEGT. The CDR3 DNA follows: TGTGCCAGCAGTTACCCCGAGCGGGAGTACACCTACGAGCAGTACTTC. Translating it yields CASSYPEREYTYEQYF.

V is TRBV5-1 and J is TRBJ2-2, with a tentative D call TRBD1 (7 bases). The V and J ends lost 4 bases and 7 bases respectively, with 20 bases between them. Germline values: CDR1 SGHRS, CDR2 YFSETQ. This CDR3 contains 16 residues. The CDR3 DNA reads as TGCGCCAGCAGCCCAGAGCGACAGGGAGGATACGGGGAGCTGTTTTTT. Translation: CASSPERQGGYGELFF. Full variable domain (rest looked up from reference TRBV5-1 and TRBJ2-2): KAGVTQTPRYLIKTRGQQVTLSCSPISGHRSVSWYQQTPGQGLQFLFEYFSETQRNKGNFPGRFSGRQFSNSRSEMNVSTLELGDSALYLCASSPERQGGYGELFFGEGSRLTVL.

The V call is TRBV7-3, the J call TRBJ2-1, with 11 bases lining up with TRBD2. The CDR3 is 17 amino acids. V shed 5 bases and J 5 bases; nucleotides not matched to a gene: 11. Germline-derived CDR1 and CDR2 are SGHTA and FQGTGA. DNA of the CDR3: TGTGCCAGCAGCCTCATTCCGGGACTAGCGGCAAACAATGAGCAGTTCTTC. It encodes CASSLIPGLAANNEQFF.

There are a few counts of this clone. The chain employs TRBV7-9 and TRBJ1-6, with D unresolved. Trimming pared 7 bases from V and 7 bases from J, leaving 14 bases between. Germline V lookup: CDR1 SEHNR, CDR2 FQNEAQ (reference sequence). CDR3 length: 14 residues. CDR3 residues: CASTPVATNSPLHF. CDR3 bases: TGTGCCAGCACCCCCGTGGCAACCAATTCACCCCTCCACTTT.

The chain combines TRBV5-6 with TRBJ1-4; possible D gene TRBD1, 6 bases. Trimming took off 3 bases at V and 2 bases at J, with 11 bases between the two ends. CDR3 length: 15 residues. The V gene's germline CDR1 is SGHDT and CDR2 YYEEEE. CDR3 loop: CASSSPGHTNEKLFF. For the CDR3, the DNA is TGTGCCAGCAGCTCCCCGGGACACACTAATGAAAAACTGTTTTTT. The entire variable domain, with the rest obtained from reference TRBV5-6 and TRBJ1-4, is as follows: DAGVTQSPTHLIKTRGQQVTLRCSPKSGHDTVSWYQQALGQGPQFIFQYYEEEERQRGNFPDRFSGHQFPNYSSELNVNALLLGDSALYLCASSSPGHTNEKLFFGSGTQLSVL.

The gene calls are TRBV24-1 and TRBJ2-3; 10 bases are shared with TRBD1. CDR1 and CDR2 from the germline V gene are KGHDR and SFDVKD. CDR3 length: 15 amino acids. J gave up 5 bases and V 4 bases, and 5 bases lay outside the gene matches. In nucleotides, the CDR3 is TGTGCCACCAGTGAACGGACAGGGGGTTTAGATACGCAGTATTTT. This translates into CATSERTGGLDTQYF.

In the case of this clone: A junction end diverges from the germline sequence, so it may reflect a read error. The chain combines TRBV19 with TRBJ1-2; the D gene is possibly TRBD1 (6 bases). The CDR3 runs to 15 residues. Germline assignment: CDR1 LNHDA and CDR2 SQIVND (reference sequence). CDR3 nucleotide sequence: TGTGCCAGTAGTATAGCGCAGGGGTCTAACTATGGTTACACCTTC. As protein: CASSIAQGSNYGYTF.

V is TRBV3-1 (or the pseudogene TRBV3-2) and J is TRBJ2-3; maybe TRBD1 (6 bases). CDR3 length: 16 residues. With 1 base removed from V and 1 base from J, the gap between germline ends came to 12 bases. Germline-derived CDR1 and CDR2 are LGHDT and YNNKEL (reference sequence). The CDR3 sequence: CASSQVSQGGTDTQYF. The CDR3, as DNA: TGTGCCAGCAGCCAAGTGTCACAGGGCGGCACAGATACGCAGTATTTT.

This chain uses TRBV29-1 with TRBJ2-7; D is possibly TRBD2 (5 bases). The CDR3 is 11 amino acids. V lost 5 bases, J lost 8 bases, and 13 bases lay in between. CDR1 SQVTM and CDR2 ANQGSEA come from the germline V gene. The CDR3 protein is CSVRERMKQYF. The CDR3, as DNA: TGCAGCGTTCGTGAGCGGATGAAGCAGTACTTC.

This clone has more than one count but fewer than ten. The chain couples TRBV7-9 to TRBJ1-2; tentatively, D is TRBD1 (6 bases). This CDR3 comprises 13 residues. Between the trimmed V and J ends, which lost 5 bases and 6 bases, there was a span of 13 bases. The germline gives CDR1 SEHNR, CDR2 FQNEAQ (reference sequence). The CDR3 is CASSLQGSNGYTF. The CDR3 DNA reads as TGTGCCAGCAGCCTACAGGGTAGTAATGGCTACACCTTC.

The genes are TRBV5-4 and TRBJ1-2, with TRBD1 as a possible D gene (6 bases). Germline V lookup: CDR1 SGHNT, CDR2 YYREEE (reference sequence). The CDR3 runs 14 residues. V gave up 0 bases and J gave up 9 bases, with 15 bases separating them. The CDR3 nucleotides are TGTGCCAGCAGCTTGGCGGGGCAGGGGAATAGCTACACCTTC. This translates into CASSLAGQGNSYTF.

V gene TRBV29-1 combines with J gene TRBJ1-6, with D unresolved. The V and J ends lost 0 bases and 7 bases respectively, with 7 bases between them. The CDR3 totals 13 residues. Germline V gene sequence: CDR1 SQVTM, CDR2 ANQGSEA. This CDR3 is CSVEESTNSPLHF. CDR3 in DNA: TGCAGCGTTGAAGAGAGTACCAATTCACCCCTCCACTTT. Full variable domain (rest looked up from reference TRBV29-1 and TRBJ1-6): SAVISQKPSRDICQRGTSLTIQCQVDSQVTMMFWYRQQPGQSLTLIATANQGSEATYESGFVIDKFPISRPNLTFSTLTVSNMSPEDSSIYLCSVEESTNSPLHFGNGTRLTVT.

The V call is TRBV11-2, the J call TRBJ2-1; 7 bases are shared with TRBD2. This CDR3 comprises 15 residues. With V trimmed by 5 bases and J by 6 bases, 10 bases remained unmatched. Per germline, CDR1 SGHAT and CDR2 FQNNGV. CDR3 in amino acids: CASSASGKQSNEQFF. CDR3 DNA sequence: TGTGCCAGCAGCGCCAGCGGGAAACAGAGCAATGAGCAGTTCTTC.

The chain uses TRBV7-3 and TRBJ2-1; 13 nucleotides line up with TRBD2. Per the germline V gene, CDR1 is SGHTA and CDR2 is FQGTGA. There are 18 residues in the CDR3. V shed 4 bases and J 1 base; nucleotides not matched to a gene: 7. CDR3 region: CASSSRGLAGVSYNEQFF. Written as DNA, the CDR3 is TGTGCCAGCAGCTCTCGTGGACTAGCGGGAGTATCCTACAATGAGCAGTTCTTC.

The CDR3 region has the DNA TGTGCCAGCAGTTACCAGGACAGGGGCTACGAGCAGTACTTC. Its translation is CASSYQDRGYEQYF. This chain uses TRBV6-2 or TRBV6-3 with TRBJ2-7, with 9 nucleotides matching TRBD1. Germline lookup yields CDR1 MNHEY and CDR2 SVGEGT. V was clipped by 2 bases and J by 3 bases; unmatched bases: 2. The CDR3 spans 14 residues.

The rearrangement joins TRBV6-2 or TRBV6-3 to TRBJ1-1; 11 bases agree with TRBD1. The V and J ends lost 5 bases and 11 bases, in that order; junction bases with no gene match: 10. The length of the CDR3 is 14 residues. Germline V lookup: CDR1 MNHEY, CDR2 SVGEGT. The CDR3 protein is CASSTVDRGRMAFF. The DNA for the CDR3 is TGTGCCAGCAGTACCGTGGACAGGGGGCGAATGGCTTTCTTT.